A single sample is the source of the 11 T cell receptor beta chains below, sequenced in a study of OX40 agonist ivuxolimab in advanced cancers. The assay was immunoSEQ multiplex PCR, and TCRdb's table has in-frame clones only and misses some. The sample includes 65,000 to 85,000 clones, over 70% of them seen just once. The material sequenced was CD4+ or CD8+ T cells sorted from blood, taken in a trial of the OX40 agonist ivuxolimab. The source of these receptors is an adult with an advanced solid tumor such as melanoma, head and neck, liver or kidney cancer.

As DNA, the CDR3 is TGTGCCAGCAGTTTCAGGGGGAACACTGAAGCTTTCTTT. Translated, it gives CASSFRGNTEAFF. The V gene is TRBV27, the J gene TRBJ1-1; D perhaps matches TRBD1 (6 bases). The CDR3 covers 13 residues. V shed 3 bases and J shed 1 base, with 6 bases lying between them. The germline V gene has CDR1 MNHEY and CDR2 SMNVEV (reference sequence).

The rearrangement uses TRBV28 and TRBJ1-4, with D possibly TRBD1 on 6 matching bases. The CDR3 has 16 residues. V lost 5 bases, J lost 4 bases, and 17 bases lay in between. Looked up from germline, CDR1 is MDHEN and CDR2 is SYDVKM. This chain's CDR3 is CASSGSKTGNNEKLFF. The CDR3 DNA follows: TGTGCCAGCAGTGGGAGCAAGACAGGAAATAATGAAAAACTGTTTTTT.

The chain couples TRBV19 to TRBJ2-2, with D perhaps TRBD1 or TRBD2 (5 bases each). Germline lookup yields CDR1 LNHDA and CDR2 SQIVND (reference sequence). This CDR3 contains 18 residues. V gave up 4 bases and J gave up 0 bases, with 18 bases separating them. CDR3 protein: CASSRWDLSRTNTGELFF. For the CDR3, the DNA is TGTGCCAGTAGTAGATGGGACCTCAGCCGAACGAACACCGGGGAGCTGTTTTTT.

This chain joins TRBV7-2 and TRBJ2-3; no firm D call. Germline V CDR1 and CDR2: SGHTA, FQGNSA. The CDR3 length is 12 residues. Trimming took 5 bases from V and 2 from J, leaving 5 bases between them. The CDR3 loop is CASSQYTDTQYF. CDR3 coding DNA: TGTGCCAGCAGCCAATACACAGATACGCAGTATTTT.

This CDR3 reads CASSTDRSFEKLFF. The DNA for the CDR3 is TGTGCCAGCAGTACGGACAGGAGTTTTGAAAAACTGTTTTTT. The rearrangement uses TRBV28 and TRBJ1-4; TRBD1 matches at 7 bases. Unmatched junction bases numbered 7, after V lost 5 bases and J lost 7 bases. The CDR3 is 14 residues long. The germline CDR1 and CDR2 sequences are MDHEN and SYDVKM.

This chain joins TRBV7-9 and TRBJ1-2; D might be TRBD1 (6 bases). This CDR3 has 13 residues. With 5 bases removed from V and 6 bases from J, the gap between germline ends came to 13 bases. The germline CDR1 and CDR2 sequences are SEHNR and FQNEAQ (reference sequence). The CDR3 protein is CASSTGQYDGYTF. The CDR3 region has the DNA TGTGCCAGCAGCACCGGACAGTACGATGGCTACACCTTC.

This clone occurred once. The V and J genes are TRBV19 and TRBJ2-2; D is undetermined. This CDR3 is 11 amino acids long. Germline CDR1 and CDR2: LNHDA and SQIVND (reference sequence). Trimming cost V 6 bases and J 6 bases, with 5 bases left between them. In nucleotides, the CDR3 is TGTGCCAGTAGCAAGGCCGGGGAGCTGTTTTTT. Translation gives CASSKAGELFF. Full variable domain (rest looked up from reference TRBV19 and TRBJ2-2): DGGITQSPKYLFRKEGQNVTLSCEQNLNHDAMYWYRQDPGQGLRLIYYSQIVNDFQKGDIAEGYSVSREKKESFPLTVTSAQKNPTAFYLCASSKAGELFFGEGSRLTVL.

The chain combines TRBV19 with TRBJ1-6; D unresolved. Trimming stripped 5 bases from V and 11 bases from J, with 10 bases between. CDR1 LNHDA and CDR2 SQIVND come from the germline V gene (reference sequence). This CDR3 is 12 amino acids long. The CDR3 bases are TGTGCCAGTAGTCCCCGGGATCCACCCCTCCACTTT. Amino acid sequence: CASSPRDPPLHF.

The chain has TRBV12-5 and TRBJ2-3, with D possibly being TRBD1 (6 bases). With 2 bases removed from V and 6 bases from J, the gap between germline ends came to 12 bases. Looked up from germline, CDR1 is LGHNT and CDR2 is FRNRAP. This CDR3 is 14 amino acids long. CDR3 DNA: TGTGCTAGTGGTTTGCCGACAGGACCCGATACGCAGTATTTT. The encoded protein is CASGLPTGPDTQYF.

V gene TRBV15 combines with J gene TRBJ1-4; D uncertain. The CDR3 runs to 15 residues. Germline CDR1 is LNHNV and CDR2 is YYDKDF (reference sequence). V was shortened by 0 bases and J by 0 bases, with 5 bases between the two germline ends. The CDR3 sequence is CATSRERATNEKLFF. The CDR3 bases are TGTGCCACCAGCAGAGAGCGAGCAACTAATGAAAAACTGTTTTTT.

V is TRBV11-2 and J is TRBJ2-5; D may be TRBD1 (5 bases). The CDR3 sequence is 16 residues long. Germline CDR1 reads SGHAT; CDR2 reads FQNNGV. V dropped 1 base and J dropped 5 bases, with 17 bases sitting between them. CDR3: CASSLVAGSIGETQYF. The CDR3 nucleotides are TGTGCCAGCAGCTTAGTTGCAGGGTCCATAGGCGAGACCCAGTACTTC.